Below, 12 T cell receptor beta chains from the same sample are listed, as sequenced in a study of shared clonotypes between healthy human individuals. Produced via immunoSEQ multiplex PCR; TCRdb's table is partial and in-frame only. The sample shows approximately 1,500,000 clones, roughly 95% of them seen only once. The sample taken for sequencing was naive CD4+ T cells sorted from blood. The subset here: CD45RA+ positively selected. All receptors derive from a man in his thirties or forties in good health.

The J gene is TRBJ2-1, the V gene TRBV14, with a possible D match to TRBD1 (6 bases). Trimming took 5 bases from V and 10 from J, leaving 24 bases between them. CDR1 is SGHDN and CDR2 is FVKESK in the germline V gene. The CDR3 is 16 amino acids. CDR3 region: CASSSNLRGPLWEQFF. In DNA form, the CDR3 reads TGTGCCAGCAGCTCCAACCTCAGGGGTCCGTTGTGGGAGCAGTTCTTC. The variable domain in full, completed from reference TRBV14 and TRBJ2-1, reads EAGVTQFPSHSVIEKGQTVTLRCDPISGHDNLYWYRRVMGKEIKFLLHFVKESKQDESGMPNNRFLAERTGGTYSTLKVQPAELEDSGVYFCASSSNLRGPLWEQFFGPGTRLTVL.

This chain connects TRBV28 to TRBJ2-2, with 12 bases aligning to TRBD2. Germline V gene lookup returns CDR1 MDHEN and CDR2 SYDVKM. This CDR3 region has 16 residues. V lost 5 bases, J lost 3 bases, and 4 bases stayed unmatched. DNA of the CDR3: TGTGCCAGCAGTCTTAGACTAGCGGGAGACACCGGGGAGCTGTTTTTT. This translates into CASSLRLAGDTGELFF.

The V gene is TRBV18, the J gene TRBJ2-5; D is possibly TRBD1 (5 bases). Germline CDR1 and CDR2: KGHSH and LQKENI. The CDR3 is 17 amino acids. The V end was cut by 6 bases, the J end by 4 bases, with 24 bases between. The CDR3 spells CASSRVMGQPRGETQYF. As DNA, the CDR3 is TGTGCCAGCTCTCGAGTGATGGGGCAGCCAAGGGGAGAGACCCAGTACTTC. Full variable domain (rest looked up from reference TRBV18 and TRBJ2-5): NAGVMQNPRHLVRRRGQEARLRCSPMKGHSHVYWYRQLPEEGLKFMVYLQKENIIDESGMPKERFSAEFPKEGPSILRIQQVVRGDSAAYFCASSRVMGQPRGETQYFGPGTRLLVL.

A note on this clone: The sample carries other DNA sequences with the same CDR3. This rearrangement joins TRBV30 to TRBJ1-4, with D perhaps matching TRBD1 (5 bases). This CDR3 comprises 12 residues. The germline V gene has CDR1 GTSNPN and CDR2 SVGIG (reference sequence). The V gene lost 0 bases and the J gene lost 7 bases, with 6 bases spanning the gap. The CDR3 DNA follows: TGTGCCTGGAGTGTGGGGGGTGAAAAACTGTTTTTT. This encodes CAWSVGGEKLFF.

This chain connects TRBV28 to TRBJ1-1, with TRBD1 as a possible D gene (5 bases). The germline V gene encodes CDR1 MDHEN and CDR2 SYDVKM. CDR3 length: 16 amino acids. Trimming took 5 bases from V and 0 from J, leaving 16 bases between them. CDR3 coding DNA: TGTGCCAGCAGTCCCGACCGGGGGGGGATGAACACTGAAGCTTTCTTT. This gives the protein CASSPDRGGMNTEAFF.

Concerning this clone: Within the sample, other DNA sequences also encode this same CDR3. The CDR3 DNA reads as TGTGCCAGCAGCGCTAGCGGTTCCTACAATGAGCAGTTCTTC. As protein: CASSASGSYNEQFF. The rearrangement links TRBV9 to TRBJ2-1; 7 bases are a match to TRBD2. There are 14 residues in the CDR3. Germline CDR1 and CDR2: SGDLS and YYNGEE. V lost 3 bases to trimming and J lost 1 base; unmatched junction nucleotides: 1.

This chain uses TRBV7-2 with TRBJ1-2; D might be TRBD1 (6 bases). CDR1 is SGHTA and CDR2 is FQGNSA in the germline V gene. The CDR3 is made up of 15 amino acids. V was pared by 5 bases and J by 4 bases, with 17 bases between. CDR3 in amino acids: CASSPYRDPLYGYTF. The CDR3 DNA sequence: TGTGCCAGCAGCCCCTACAGGGATCCCCTCTATGGCTACACCTTC.

The chain recombines TRBV7-3 with TRBJ2-2; D call uncertain. The ends were cut back, 5 bases at V and 4 bases at J, with 11 bases in the middle. The CDR3 is made up of 14 amino acids. The germline V gene encodes CDR1 SGHTA and CDR2 FQGTGA. The DNA for the CDR3 is TGTGCCAGCAGCCCCGCTTTTATCACCGGGGAGCTGTTTTTT. This gives the protein CASSPAFITGELFF.

The chain joins TRBV10-2 to TRBJ2-7; tentative D call: TRBD2 (6 bases). The germline V gene has CDR1 WSHSY and CDR2 SAAADI. V was pared by 6 bases and J by 1 base, with 13 bases between. The CDR3 spans 14 residues. CDR3 sequence reads: CASSGIAASYEQYF. CDR3 DNA: TGCGCCAGCAGCGGAATAGCGGCTTCCTACGAGCAGTACTTC.

The chain has TRBV28 and TRBJ1-2; possible D gene TRBD1, 5 bases. CDR3 length: 19 residues. Trimming removed 4 bases from V and 2 bases from J, with 26 bases in between. Looked up from germline, CDR1 is MDHEN and CDR2 is SYDVKM. CDR3 DNA sequence: TGTGCCAGCAGTTCAGAGGGACGGCGGCCGTCGAGTGGGAACTATGGCTACACCTTC. Its protein product is CASSSEGRRPSSGNYGYTF.

This clone came up once. The chain recombines TRBV27 with TRBJ2-5; no firm D call. The V gene lost 0 bases and the J gene lost 5 bases, with 19 bases spanning the gap. CDR3 length: 17 residues. The germline V gene encodes CDR1 MNHEY and CDR2 SMNVEV (reference sequence). CDR3 region: CASSLSYPYGDWETQYF. The CDR3 nucleotides read TGTGCCAGCAGTTTATCGTACCCGTATGGGGATTGGGAGACCCAGTACTTC.

The chain recombines TRBV7-9 with TRBJ2-3; D is perhaps TRBD1 (6 bases). The CDR3 is 19 amino acids. V lost 3 bases and J 1 base, leaving 23 bases between the germline ends. CDR1 SEHNR and CDR2 FQNEAQ come from the germline V gene (reference sequence). CDR3 DNA: TGTGCCAGCAGCTTTATCTTGGGCGCCAAGGACAGCCGCACAGATACGCAGTATTTT. Protein: CASSFILGAKDSRTDTQYF.